This T cell receptor beta chain was retrieved from a study of T cell changes during pregnancy in multiple sclerosis. Germline trimming cut 5 bases from V and 0 bases from J; bases unmatched to any gene: 4. The CDR3 consists of 15 residues. Germline V gene data show CDR1 as SGHNT and CDR2 as YYREEE (reference sequence). Here immunoSEQ multiplex PCR was the method, and the copy in TCRdb shows in-frame clones only, minus some. The repertoire holds 60,000 or so clones, with around 93% as singletons. The chain recombines TRBV5-4 with TRBJ2-1; 8 positions match TRBD1. The receptor was isolated from a female donor with multiple sclerosis, enrolled in a pregnancy study. The input for sequencing was peripheral blood, taken in the first trimester of pregnancy. As DNA, the CDR3 is TGTGCCAGCAGTTCACAGGGGGGCTCCTACAATGAGCAGTTCTTC. It codes for CASSSQGGSYNEQFF.